The table lists the clone carrying this T cell receptor beta chain with a count of one. The antigen is unknown. This entry comes from a study of response to subunit inactivated influenza vaccine. Points from the study as a whole: Seasonal influenza vaccination, on each occasion, was suggested by the authors to recruit few new T cells.

CDR3 size: 17 residues. The V gene lost 6 bases and the J gene lost 1 base, with 19 bases spanning the gap. The germline V gene has CDR1 MNHEY and CDR2 SVGEGT. TCRdb redid the calling of the RT-PCR reads with MiXCR, one entry per CDR3 protein. The sample holds 550,000 to 650,000 distinct CDR3 sequences, roughly 10% seen once. Material: PBMCs from blood, obtained on the day of vaccination. This receptor was identified in a man in his forties or fifties who received an inactivated influenza vaccine. The chain has TRBV6-2 or TRBV6-3 and TRBJ2-1; weak D call: TRBD2 (6 bases). The CDR3 region has the DNA TGTGCCAGCAGCCCCGTGGGAAGCGGGCTATCCTACAATGAGCAGTTCTTC. Residues: CASSPVGSGLSYNEQFF.